The 27 T cell receptor beta chains below were found in one sample sequenced in a study of regulatory T cells in long-lasting Graves disease. Time point reported: newly diagnosed GD, antithyroid drugs for less than 3 months. The TCR library was made from RNA extracted from PBMCs. Both iRepertoire HTBI primers and Arm-PCR of CDR3 regions were used to build the TCR beta libraries. TCRdb reprocessed the multiplex PCR reads via MiXCR and lists one record per CDR3 protein. The table has about 620,000 distinct CDR3 sequences, 16% seen once. This sample also belongs to another study, concerning T cells in Graves' hyperthyroidism and ophthalmopathy.

Sequences were derived from peripheral blood mononuclear cells (PBMCs), sampled at new diagnosis, from a patient treated with antithyroid drugs. Source of these receptors: a woman in her 30s with Graves disease.

This clonotype was observed at least ten times. This chain connects TRBV15 to TRBJ2-3; D gene unclear. V dropped 1 base and J dropped 4 bases, with 9 bases sitting between them. This CDR3 comprises 14 residues. Germline CDR1 LNHNV, CDR2 YYDKDF (reference sequence). CDR3 in DNA: TGTGCCACCAGCAGAGCTGCTGCGTCAGATACGCAGTATTTT. Translated: CATSRAAASDTQYF.

The gene calls are TRBV27 and TRBJ1-5; D possibly corresponds to TRBD1 (6 bases). Germline V lookup: CDR1 MNHEY, CDR2 SMNVEV (reference sequence). Trimming cost V 6 bases and J 7 bases, with 16 bases left between them. The CDR3 runs to 14 residues. The DNA of the CDR3 is TGTGCCAGCAGGGGGGGGGGGCGCGTCCAGCCCCAGCATTTT. This translates into CASRGGGRVQPQHF.

The sample holds many counts of this clonotype. The chain carries TRBV6-1 and TRBJ2-7; tentatively, D is TRBD2 (6 bases). Per germline, CDR1 MNHNS and CDR2 SASEGT. The CDR3 is 13 amino acids. Trimming took 4 bases from V and 3 from J, leaving 10 bases between them. CDR3 protein: CASSASAVYEQYF. The CDR3, as DNA: TGTGCCAGCAGTGCTAGCGCGGTCTACGAGCAGTACTTC.

In this sample, this clonotype turned up many times. J is TRBJ1-2 and V is TRBV19, with D maybe TRBD1 (6 bases). The germline V and J ends were trimmed by 6 bases and 4 bases, with 15 bases remaining between them. CDR1 and CDR2 (germline): LNHDA, SQIVND (reference sequence). CDR3 length: 14 amino acids. CDR3 residues: CASSTGQPIYGYTF. The CDR3 coding sequence is TGTGCCAGTAGCACAGGACAGCCGATCTATGGCTACACCTTC. Full variable domain (outside the CDR3, taken from reference TRBV19 and TRBJ1-2): DGGITQSPKYLFRKEGQNVTLSCEQNLNHDAMYWYRQDPGQGLRLIYYSQIVNDFQKGDIAEGYSVSREKKESFPLTVTSAQKNPTAFYLCASSTGQPIYGYTFGSGTRLTVV.

The rearrangement uses TRBV6-5 and TRBJ2-7; 8 bases are a match to TRBD1. The CDR3 has 15 residues. From germline, CDR1 is MNHEY and CDR2 SVGAGI. V lost 3 bases to trimming and J lost 1 base; unmatched junction nucleotides: 5. CDR3 amino acids: CASSYGTGPSYEQYF. The CDR3 DNA is TGTGCCAGCAGTTATGGGACAGGACCTTCCTACGAGCAGTACTTC.

This clonotype was seen ten or more times. The V and J genes are TRBV7-3 and TRBJ2-1; D ambiguous. Trimming took off 0 bases at V and 0 bases at J, with 12 bases between the two ends. The V gene's germline CDR1 is SGHTA and CDR2 FQGTGA. This CDR3 contains 17 residues. The CDR3 loop reads CASSLTPSLSSYNEQFF. CDR3 sequence (DNA): TGTGCCAGCAGCTTAACCCCGTCGCTGAGCTCCTACAATGAGCAGTTCTTC.

This clonotype was counted between two and nine times. This could be a read error, since a much larger clone is one nucleotide away. The V gene is TRBV2, the J gene TRBJ2-7, with D perhaps assigned TRBD1 or TRBD2 (5 bases each). The germline gives CDR1 SNHLY, CDR2 FYNNEI. The ends were cut back, 6 bases at V and 0 bases at J, with 15 bases in the middle. CDR3 length equals 15 residues. The CDR3 coding sequence is TGTGCCAGCAGCGGGGCATACCTTTACTCCTACGAGCAGTACTTC. Translated: CASSGAYLYSYEQYF. Supplemented by reference TRBV2 and TRBJ2-7, the full variable domain reads EPEVTQTPSHQVTQMGQEVILRCVPISNHLYFYWYRQILGQKVEFLVSFYNNEISEKSEIFDDQFSVERPDGSNFTLKIRSTKLEDSAMYFCASSGAYLYSYEQYFGPGTRLTVT.

This clonotype was seen only a few times. This chain connects TRBV9 to TRBJ1-1, with no clear D. Germline V lookup: CDR1 SGDLS, CDR2 YYNGEE. V lost 4 bases, J lost 8 bases, and 18 bases lay in between. The CDR3 loop spans 14 amino acids. CDR3 sequence reads: CASSLFGEGAEAFF. CDR3 sequence (DNA): TGTGCCAGCAGCCTTTTCGGGGAAGGTGCGGAAGCTTTCTTT.

Ten or more counts support this clonotype. This chain connects TRBV20-1 to TRBJ1-1, with a tentative D call TRBD1 (5 bases). Germline V lookup: CDR1 DFQATT, CDR2 SNEGSKA (reference sequence). This CDR3 is 13 amino acids long. V shed 4 bases and J shed 0 bases, with 9 bases lying between them. The DNA of the CDR3 is TGCAGTGCTAATTCAGGGATGAACACTGAAGCTTTCTTT. This translates into CSANSGMNTEAFF.

This clonotype was counted at least ten times. The chain combines TRBV6-1 with TRBJ2-2; D perhaps matches TRBD2 (6 bases). The germline V gene has CDR1 MNHNS and CDR2 SASEGT. CDR3 length equals 16 residues. V was trimmed by 6 bases and J by 1 base, leaving 15 bases between them. The CDR3 protein is CASRPRGNVNTGELFF. CDR3 nucleotides: TGTGCCAGCAGGCCCCGGGGGAATGTGAACACCGGGGAGCTGTTTTTT.

This clonotype showed up many times. The V gene is TRBV6-9, the J gene TRBJ1-6; 10 nucleotides align to TRBD1. With V trimmed by 3 bases and J by 9 bases, 8 bases remained unmatched. This CDR3 has 16 amino acids. CDR1 MNHGY and CDR2 SVAAGI come from the germline V gene. DNA of the CDR3: TGTGCCAGCAGTTACCTCTCAGGGACAGGGGTTTCACCCCTCCACTTT. This sequence encodes CASSYLSGTGVSPLHF.

This clonotype was recorded many times. The chain joins TRBV6-1 to TRBJ2-2; D could derive from TRBD1 or TRBD2 (5 bases each). V lost 8 bases, J lost 2 bases, and 12 bases lay in between. CDR1 and CDR2 from the germline V gene are MNHNS and SASEGT. This CDR3 has 14 amino acids. CDR3 in amino acids: CASPRDRNTGELFF. The CDR3 bases are TGTGCCAGCCCCCGGGACCGCAACACCGGGGAGCTGTTTTTT.

The sample holds many counts of this clonotype. The chain uses TRBV28 and TRBJ1-2; D gene uncertain. This CDR3 contains 14 residues. Germline loops: CDR1 MDHEN, CDR2 SYDVKM. The ends were cut back, 1 base at V and 5 bases at J, with 11 bases in the middle. The CDR3 loop reads CASSLLQTAYGYTF. The CDR3 bases are TGTGCCAGCAGTTTATTGCAGACTGCATATGGCTACACCTTC.

The chain employs TRBV3-1 and TRBJ2-3; 15 positions match TRBD2. Germline loops: CDR1 LGHDT, CDR2 YNNKEL (reference sequence). Trimming took 1 base from V and 0 from J; bases not matched to a gene: 5. CDR3 length: 19 residues. The CDR3 protein is CASSQGRTSGRGSTDTQYF. CDR3 coding DNA: TGTGCCAGCAGCCAAGGACGGACTAGCGGGAGGGGTAGCACAGATACGCAGTATTTT.

This clonotype was counted many times. V and J are TRBV6-2 or TRBV6-3 and TRBJ2-1, with no clear D. This CDR3 comprises 14 residues. V was cut by 2 bases and J by 4 bases, with 9 bases left in between. Germline assignment: CDR1 MNHEY and CDR2 SVGEGT. CDR3 nucleotides: TGTGCCAGCAGTTACCAGGTATCGTACAATGAGCAGTTCTTC. Its protein is CASSYQVSYNEQFF.

This chain connects TRBV5-1 to TRBJ1-6; D gene ambiguous. The CDR3 sequence is 15 residues long. Germline V gives CDR1 SGHRS, CDR2 YFSETQ. Trimming cost V 3 bases and J 14 bases, with 21 bases left between them. CDR3: CASSSNPGSSAALHF. The CDR3 DNA follows: TGCGCCAGCAGCTCAAATCCGGGCTCCTCCGCGGCCCTCCACTTT. Together with reference TRBV5-1 and TRBJ1-6, the CDR3 gives the full variable domain: KAGVTQTPRYLIKTRGQQVTLSCSPISGHRSVSWYQQTPGQGLQFLFEYFSETQRNKGNFPGRFSGRQFSNSRSEMNVSTLELGDSALYLCASSSNPGSSAALHFGNGTRLTVT.

V gene TRBV5-1 combines with J gene TRBJ2-2; 8 bases fit TRBD2. CDR1 and CDR2 from the germline V gene are SGHRS and YFSETQ. V was pared by 3 bases and J by 7 bases, with 14 bases of the junction left unmatched. The CDR3 sequence is 17 residues long. The chain's CDR3 is CASSYSGTRSTGGELFF. The CDR3 DNA follows: TGCGCCAGCAGCTATTCCGGGACTAGAAGTACGGGCGGGGAGCTGTTTTTT.

Concerning this clonotype: This may arise from a read error, as a much more abundant clone is one base away. The V gene is TRBV28, the J gene TRBJ2-1; 16 bases are a match to TRBD2. The V and J ends lost 5 bases and 0 bases, in that order; junction bases with no gene match: 7. The V gene's germline CDR1 is MDHEN and CDR2 SYDVKM. The length of the CDR3 is 19 residues. CDR3 loop: CASSLPGLAGGGSYNEQFF. The CDR3 DNA reads as TGTGCCAGCAGTCTCCCGGGACTAGCGGGAGGGGGCTCCTACAATGAGCAGTTCTTC.

V is TRBV20-1 and J is TRBJ2-5; 10 nucleotides match TRBD2. The CDR3 length is 16 residues. Trimming at V came to 3 bases and at J to 3 bases, leaving 10 bases not matched to a gene. CDR1 and CDR2 (germline): DFQATT, SNEGSKA (reference sequence). The CDR3 nucleotides read TGCAGTGCTAGGGGGGAGGTAGCGGGAGGTGAAGAGACCCAGTACTTC. Residues: CSARGEVAGGEETQYF.

Points on this clonotype: It may be a read error: a sequence one base away is much more abundant. The chain is built from TRBV7-2 and TRBJ2-5; D is perhaps TRBD1 or TRBD2 (6 bases each). Germline V gene sequence: CDR1 SGHTA, CDR2 FQGNSA. This CDR3 is 14 amino acids long. The CDR3 loop reads CASSGWTGAMTQHF. The CDR3 bases are TGTGCCAGCAGCGGATGGACGGGGGCGATGACCCAGCACTTC.

This clonotype was detected only a few times. The chain links TRBV3-1 to TRBJ1-1; 10 bases agree with TRBD1. The V gene's germline CDR1 is LGHDT and CDR2 YNNKEL (reference sequence). The CDR3 contains 16 residues. After removal of 0 bases from V and 4 bases from J, the junction contained 5 bases not matched to a gene. The CDR3, as DNA: TGTGCCAGCAGCCAAGAGGGACAGGGGCTGGGCACTGAAGCTTTCTTT. Protein product: CASSQEGQGLGTEAFF.

This clonotype was observed a few times. The chain joins TRBV6-1 to TRBJ2-7; D call uncertain. V was shortened by 8 bases and J by 5 bases, with 13 bases between the two germline ends. This CDR3 region has 12 residues. CDR1 is MNHNS, CDR2 SASEGT, per germline. The CDR3 coding sequence is TGTGCCAGCGACCGGCTAGAGGACGAGCAGTACTTC. Amino acids: CASDRLEDEQYF.

A remark on this clonotype: At one end, the junction sequence differs from germline, possibly due to a read error. The V gene is TRBV7-8, the J gene TRBJ2-2, with a weak D call TRBD1 (5 bases). The germline CDR1 and CDR2 sequences are SGHVS and FQNEAQ. The length of the CDR3 is 14 residues. The CDR3 protein is CASRVIPFPGELFF. In DNA form, the CDR3 reads TGTGCGAGCAGGGTGATCCCCTTCCCCGGGGAGCTGTTTTTT.

This clonotype was picked up a small number of times. This chain uses TRBV7-2 with TRBJ2-1; D remains unclear. The CDR3 has 14 residues. Trimming took 3 bases from V and 5 from J, leaving 11 bases between them. CDR1 SGHTA and CDR2 FQGNSA come from the germline V gene. CDR3 amino acids: CASSFRLGNNEQFF. CDR3 in DNA: TGTGCCAGCAGCTTTCGTTTAGGTAACAATGAGCAGTTCTTC.

Details on this clonotype: A much larger clone lies one base from this, so it may be a read error. The chain joins TRBV7-2 to TRBJ2-1; D unresolved. Germline assignment: CDR1 SGHTA and CDR2 FQGNSA. The CDR3 has 14 amino acids. The CDR3 nucleotides read TGTGCCAGCAGGAAGTCCGGGCTACTGAATGAGCGGTTCTTC. Translation: CASRKSGLLNERFF.

This clonotype was seen ten or more times. The J gene is TRBJ2-1, the V gene TRBV2, with D unresolved. Per germline, CDR1 SNHLY and CDR2 FYNNEI. The CDR3 runs 15 residues. V lost 5 bases to trimming and J lost 4 bases, with 15 bases between them. CDR3 sequence (DNA): TGTGCCAGCAGTCCCGATCGGGTTATGTACAATGAGCAGTTCTTC. This sequence encodes CASSPDRVMYNEQFF.

V is TRBV29-1 and J is TRBJ2-7, with TRBD1 matching over 12 bases. CDR1 is SQVTM, CDR2 ANQGSEA, per germline. Germline trimming cut 0 bases from V and 6 bases from J; bases unmatched to any gene: 6. The CDR3 is 15 residues long. CDR3 sequence: CSVEDYGTGGAEQYF. The CDR3 DNA reads as TGCAGCGTTGAAGATTATGGGACAGGGGGCGCCGAGCAGTACTTC.